This is a list of T cell receptor beta chains from one sample in a study of CD8 T cells in ankylosing spondylitis. TCRdb re-analysed the 5' RACE reads in MiXCR, keeping a single row per CDR3 protein. The data show a few hundred thousand distinct CDR3 sequences, more than 15% seen once. Input material: blood, either unsorted or a sorted T cell fraction (not recorded which). These receptors all come from a male donor with ankylosing spondylitis. Both conserved end residues are part of each CDR3. The order of the fields is CDR3 protein, V gene, J gene.

CASSQGAAPDTQYF	TRBV14	TRBJ2-3
CASSLSTEQFF	TRBV28	TRBJ2-1
CSAIRTGFGSPLHF	TRBV20-1	TRBJ1-6
CSASLAGAYEQYF	TRBV20-1	TRBJ2-7
CASSSQGAGDEKLFF	TRBV27	TRBJ1-4
CSASTSGGGAFGELFF	TRBV20-1	TRBJ2-2
CSVEDWDRIPYEQYF	TRBV29-1	TRBJ2-7
CASSVGRRGLAALEQYF	TRBV6-1	TRBJ2-7
CASSFYRGSYNEQFF	TRBV2	TRBJ2-1
CASSQRVNTEAFF	TRBV3-1	TRBJ1-1
CASSKGLAVGETQYF	TRBV5-1	TRBJ2-5
CSAPRAQDGPEKAFF	TRBV20-1	TRBJ1-1
CASSPSWRAYEQYF	TRBV27	TRBJ2-7
CASSPEDFSEQYF	TRBV27	TRBJ2-7
CASSRLAGTYNEQFF	TRBV5-5	TRBJ2-1
CASSSLLGKKETQYF	TRBV11-2	TRBJ2-5
CASSLGAGDEAFF	TRBV7-9	TRBJ1-1
CASSQGQSAAYEQYF	TRBV18	TRBJ2-7
CASSLRSGRSEKLFF	TRBV12-3/TRBV12-4	TRBJ1-4
CSARDGAEFNQPQHF	TRBV20-1	TRBJ1-5
CSARDLMGTSSGNTIYF	TRBV20-1	TRBJ1-3
CSVRIRDQYEQYF	TRBV29-1	TRBJ2-7
CASSLFGVNIQYF	TRBV7-9	TRBJ2-4
CATSVSRGGETQYF	TRBV24-1	TRBJ2-5
CASSRTGTIRPTDTQYF	TRBV5-8	TRBJ2-3